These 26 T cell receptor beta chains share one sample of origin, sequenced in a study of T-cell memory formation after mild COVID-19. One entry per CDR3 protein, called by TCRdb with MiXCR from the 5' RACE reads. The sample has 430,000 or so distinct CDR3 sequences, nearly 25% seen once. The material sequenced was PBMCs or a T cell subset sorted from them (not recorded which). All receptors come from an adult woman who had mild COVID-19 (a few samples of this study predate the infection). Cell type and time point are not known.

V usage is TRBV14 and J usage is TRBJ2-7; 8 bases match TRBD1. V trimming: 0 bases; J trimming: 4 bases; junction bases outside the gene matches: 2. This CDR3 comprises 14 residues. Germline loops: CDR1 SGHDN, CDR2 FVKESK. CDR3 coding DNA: TGTGCCAGCAGCCAAGAGGACAGGGAATACGAGCAGTACTTC. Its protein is CASSQEDREYEQYF.

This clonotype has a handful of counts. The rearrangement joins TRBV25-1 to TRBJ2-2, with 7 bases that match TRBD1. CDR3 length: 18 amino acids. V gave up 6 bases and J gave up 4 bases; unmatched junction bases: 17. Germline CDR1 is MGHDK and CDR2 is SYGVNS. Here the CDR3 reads CASSYRGWGRGSTGELFF. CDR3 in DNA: TGTGCCAGCAGCTACAGGGGTTGGGGCAGGGGATCCACCGGGGAGCTGTTTTTT.

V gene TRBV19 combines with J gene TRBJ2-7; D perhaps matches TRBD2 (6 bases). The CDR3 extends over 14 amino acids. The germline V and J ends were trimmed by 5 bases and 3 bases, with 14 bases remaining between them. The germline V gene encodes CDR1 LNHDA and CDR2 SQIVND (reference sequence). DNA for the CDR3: TGTGCCAGTAGTCCCGGGAGTAGCGGCTACGAGCAGTACTTC. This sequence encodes CASSPGSSGYEQYF. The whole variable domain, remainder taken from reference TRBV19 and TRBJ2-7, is DGGITQSPKYLFRKEGQNVTLSCEQNLNHDAMYWYRQDPGQGLRLIYYSQIVNDFQKGDIAEGYSVSREKKESFPLTVTSAQKNPTAFYLCASSPGSSGYEQYFGPGTRLTVT.

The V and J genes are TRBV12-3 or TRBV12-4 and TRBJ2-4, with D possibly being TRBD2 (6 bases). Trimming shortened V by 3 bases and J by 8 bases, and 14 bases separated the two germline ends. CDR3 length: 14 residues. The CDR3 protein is CASSLSGTLDIQYF. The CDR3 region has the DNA TGTGCCAGCAGTTTGTCCGGGACTTTGGACATTCAGTACTTC.

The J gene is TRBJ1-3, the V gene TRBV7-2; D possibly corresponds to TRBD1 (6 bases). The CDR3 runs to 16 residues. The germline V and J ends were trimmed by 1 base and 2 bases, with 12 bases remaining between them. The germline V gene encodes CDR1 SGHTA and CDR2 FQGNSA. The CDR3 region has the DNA TGTGCCAGCAGCTTAGAACCGGGGGCAACTGGAAACACCATATATTTT. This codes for CASSLEPGATGNTIYF.

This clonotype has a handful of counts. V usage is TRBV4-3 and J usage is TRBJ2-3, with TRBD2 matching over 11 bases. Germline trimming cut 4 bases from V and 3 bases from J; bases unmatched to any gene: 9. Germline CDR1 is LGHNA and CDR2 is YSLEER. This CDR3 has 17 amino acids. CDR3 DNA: TGCGCCAGCAGCCTAGGGCCCCTAGCGGGAGGAACAGATACGCAGTATTTT. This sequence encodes CASSLGPLAGGTDTQYF.

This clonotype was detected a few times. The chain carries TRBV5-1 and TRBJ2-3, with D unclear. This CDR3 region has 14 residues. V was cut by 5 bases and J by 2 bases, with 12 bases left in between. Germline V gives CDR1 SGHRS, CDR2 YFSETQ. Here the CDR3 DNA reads TGCGCCAGCAGTCGAGGCTACAACACAGATACGCAGTATTTT. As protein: CASSRGYNTDTQYF.

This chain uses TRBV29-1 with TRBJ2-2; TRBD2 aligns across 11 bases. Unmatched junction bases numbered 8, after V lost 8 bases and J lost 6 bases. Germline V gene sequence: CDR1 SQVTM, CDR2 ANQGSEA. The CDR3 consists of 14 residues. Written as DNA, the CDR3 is TGCAGCACGAGTAGCGGGAGGGCCCCCGGGGAGCTGTTTTTT. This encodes CSTSSGRAPGELFF.

CDR3 protein: CSVIPGGSYEQYF. The CDR3 nucleotides read TGCAGCGTTATCCCGGGGGGATCCTACGAGCAGTACTTC. The rearrangement links TRBV29-1 to TRBJ2-7; 7 bases agree with TRBD2. V trimming: 5 bases; J trimming: 1 base; junction bases outside the gene matches: 5. The CDR3 totals 13 residues. In germline, CDR1 is SQVTM, CDR2 ANQGSEA.

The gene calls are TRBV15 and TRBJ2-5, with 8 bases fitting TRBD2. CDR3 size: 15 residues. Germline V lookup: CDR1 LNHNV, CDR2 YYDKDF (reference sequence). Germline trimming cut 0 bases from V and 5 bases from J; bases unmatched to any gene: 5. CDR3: CATSRDLRLAETQYF. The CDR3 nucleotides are TGTGCCACCAGCAGAGATCTTCGACTAGCGGAGACCCAGTACTTC.

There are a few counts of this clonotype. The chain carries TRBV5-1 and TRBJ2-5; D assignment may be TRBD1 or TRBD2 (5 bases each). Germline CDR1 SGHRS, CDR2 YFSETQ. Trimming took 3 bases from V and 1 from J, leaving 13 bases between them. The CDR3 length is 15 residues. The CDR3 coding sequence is TGCGCCAGCAGCTGGGGACGACCGGGCCAAGAGACCCAGTACTTC. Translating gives CASSWGRPGQETQYF.

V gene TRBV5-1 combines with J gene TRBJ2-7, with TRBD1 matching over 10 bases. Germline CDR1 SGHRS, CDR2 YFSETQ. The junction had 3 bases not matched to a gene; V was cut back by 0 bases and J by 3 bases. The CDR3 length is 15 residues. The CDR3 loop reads CASSLGDRGFYEQYF. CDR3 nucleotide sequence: TGCGCCAGCAGCTTGGGGGACAGGGGATTCTACGAGCAGTACTTC.

This CDR3 is CASSGDSQGYTF. CDR3 DNA sequence: TGTGCCAGCAGCGGGGACTCCCAGGGCTACACCTTC. The V gene is TRBV9, the J gene TRBJ1-2; a possible D gene is TRBD1 (5 bases). V was shortened by 3 bases and J by 8 bases, with 11 bases between the two germline ends. The CDR3 is made up of 12 amino acids. Per the germline V gene, CDR1 is SGDLS and CDR2 is YYNGEE.

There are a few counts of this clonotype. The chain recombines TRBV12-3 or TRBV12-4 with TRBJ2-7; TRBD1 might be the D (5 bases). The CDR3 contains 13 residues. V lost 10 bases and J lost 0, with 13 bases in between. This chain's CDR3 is CATSDIRSYEQYF. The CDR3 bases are TGTGCCACCTCGGACATTCGCTCCTACGAGCAGTACTTC.

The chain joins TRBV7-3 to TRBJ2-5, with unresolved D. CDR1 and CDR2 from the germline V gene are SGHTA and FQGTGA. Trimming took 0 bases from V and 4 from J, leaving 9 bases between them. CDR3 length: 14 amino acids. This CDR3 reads CASSLTPVGETQYF. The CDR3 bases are TGTGCCAGCAGCTTAACGCCAGTAGGAGAGACCCAGTACTTC.

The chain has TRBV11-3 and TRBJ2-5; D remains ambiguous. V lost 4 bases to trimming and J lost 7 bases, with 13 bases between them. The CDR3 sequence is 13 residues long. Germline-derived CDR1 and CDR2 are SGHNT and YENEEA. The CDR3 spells CASSSSEKGTQYF. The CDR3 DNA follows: TGTGCCAGCAGCTCGTCCGAGAAGGGGACCCAGTACTTC.

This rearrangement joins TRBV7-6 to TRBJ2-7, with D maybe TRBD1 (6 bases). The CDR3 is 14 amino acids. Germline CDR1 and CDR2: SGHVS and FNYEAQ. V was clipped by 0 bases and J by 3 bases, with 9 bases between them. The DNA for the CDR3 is TGTGCCAGCAGCTTAGCACTACAGGGCTACGAGCAGTACTTC. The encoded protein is CASSLALQGYEQYF.

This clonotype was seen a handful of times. The CDR3 loop is CASSDRGAYEQYF. The CDR3 DNA follows: TGTGCCAGCTCGGACAGGGGGGCATACGAGCAGTACTTC. The rearrangement uses TRBV18 and TRBJ2-7, with TRBD1 identical over 10 bases. Losses at the gene ends were 6 bases for V and 4 bases for J; bases not matched to a gene: 3. The CDR3 has 13 residues. Germline V lookup: CDR1 KGHSH, CDR2 LQKENI. Full variable domain (remainder filled in from reference TRBV18 and TRBJ2-7): NAGVMQNPRHLVRRRGQEARLRCSPMKGHSHVYWYRQLPEEGLKFMVYLQKENIIDESGMPKERFSAEFPKEGPSILRIQQVVRGDSAAYFCASSDRGAYEQYFGPGTRLTVT.

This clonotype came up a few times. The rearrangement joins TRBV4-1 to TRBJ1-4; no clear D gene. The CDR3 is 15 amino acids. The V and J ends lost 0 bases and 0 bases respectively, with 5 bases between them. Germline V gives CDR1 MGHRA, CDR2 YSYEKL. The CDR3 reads CASSQEAATNEKLFF. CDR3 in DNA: TGCGCCAGCAGCCAAGAAGCTGCAACTAATGAAAAACTGTTTTTT.

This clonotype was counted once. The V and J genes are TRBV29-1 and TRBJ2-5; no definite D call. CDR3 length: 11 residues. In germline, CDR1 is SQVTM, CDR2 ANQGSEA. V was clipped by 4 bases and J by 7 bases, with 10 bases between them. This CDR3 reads CSVAPAGTQYF. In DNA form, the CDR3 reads TGCAGCGTTGCCCCAGCCGGGACCCAGTACTTC. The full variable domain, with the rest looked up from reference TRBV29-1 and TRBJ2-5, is SAVISQKPSRDICQRGTSLTIQCQVDSQVTMMFWYRQQPGQSLTLIATANQGSEATYESGFVIDKFPISRPNLTFSTLTVSNMSPEDSSIYLCSVAPAGTQYFGPGTRLLVL.

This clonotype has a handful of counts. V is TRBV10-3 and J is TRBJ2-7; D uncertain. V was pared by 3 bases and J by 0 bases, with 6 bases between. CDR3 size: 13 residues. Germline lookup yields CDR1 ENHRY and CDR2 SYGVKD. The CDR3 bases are TGTGCCATCAGTGATCTTAGCTCCTACGAGCAGTACTTC. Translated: CAISDLSSYEQYF.

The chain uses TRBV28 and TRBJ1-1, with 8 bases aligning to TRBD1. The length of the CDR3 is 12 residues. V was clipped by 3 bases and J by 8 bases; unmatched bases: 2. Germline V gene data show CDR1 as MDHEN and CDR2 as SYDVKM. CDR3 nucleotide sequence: TGTGCCAGCAGTTTGAGGACAGGGGAAGCTTTCTTT. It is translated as CASSLRTGEAFF.

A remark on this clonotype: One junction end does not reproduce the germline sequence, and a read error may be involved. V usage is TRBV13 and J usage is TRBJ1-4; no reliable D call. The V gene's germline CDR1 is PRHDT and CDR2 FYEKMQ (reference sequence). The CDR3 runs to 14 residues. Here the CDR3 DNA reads TGTGCCAGCAGCTTAGGAAGGACCGCAGAAAACCTGTTTTTT. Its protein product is CASSLGRTAENLFF.

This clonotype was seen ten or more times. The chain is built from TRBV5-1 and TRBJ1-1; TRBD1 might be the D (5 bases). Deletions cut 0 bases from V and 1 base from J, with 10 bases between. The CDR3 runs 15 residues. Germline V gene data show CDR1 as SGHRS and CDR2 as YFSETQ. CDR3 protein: CASSLVGGGNTEAFF. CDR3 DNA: TGCGCCAGCAGCTTGGTCGGGGGTGGGAACACTGAAGCTTTCTTT.

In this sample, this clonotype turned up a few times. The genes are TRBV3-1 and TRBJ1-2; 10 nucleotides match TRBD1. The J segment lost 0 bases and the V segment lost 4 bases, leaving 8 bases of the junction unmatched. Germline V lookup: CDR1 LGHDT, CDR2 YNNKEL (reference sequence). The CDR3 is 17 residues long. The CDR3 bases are TGTGCCAGCAGCCGGGGACAGGGGAGCTTCGCTAACTATGGCTACACCTTC. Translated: CASSRGQGSFANYGYTF.

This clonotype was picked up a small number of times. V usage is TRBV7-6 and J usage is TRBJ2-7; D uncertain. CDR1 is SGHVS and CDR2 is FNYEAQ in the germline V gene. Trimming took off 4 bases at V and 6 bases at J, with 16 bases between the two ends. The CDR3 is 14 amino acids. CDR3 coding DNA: TGTGCCAGCAGCTCCCTCTCAGAACACTCCGAGCAGTACTTC. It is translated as CASSSLSEHSEQYF. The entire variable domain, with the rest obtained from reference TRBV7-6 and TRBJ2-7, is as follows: GAGVSQSPRYKVTKRGQDVALRCDPISGHVSLYWYRQALGQGPEFLTYFNYEAQQDKSGLPNDRFSAERPEGSISTLTIQRTEQRDSAMYRCASSSLSEHSEQYFGPGTRLTVT.